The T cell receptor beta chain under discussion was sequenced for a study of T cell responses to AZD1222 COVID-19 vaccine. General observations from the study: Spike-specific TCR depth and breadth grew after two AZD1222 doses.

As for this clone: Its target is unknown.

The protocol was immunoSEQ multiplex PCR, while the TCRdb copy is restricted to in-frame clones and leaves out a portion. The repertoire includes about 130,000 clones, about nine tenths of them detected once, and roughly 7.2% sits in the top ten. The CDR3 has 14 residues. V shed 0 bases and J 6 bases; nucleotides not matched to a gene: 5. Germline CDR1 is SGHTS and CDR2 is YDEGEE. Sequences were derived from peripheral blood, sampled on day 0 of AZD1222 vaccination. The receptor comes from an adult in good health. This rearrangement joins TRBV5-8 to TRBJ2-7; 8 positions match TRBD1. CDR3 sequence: CASSLVAGGFEQYF. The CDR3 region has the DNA TGTGCCAGCAGCTTGGTGGCAGGGGGCTTCGAGCAGTACTTC.